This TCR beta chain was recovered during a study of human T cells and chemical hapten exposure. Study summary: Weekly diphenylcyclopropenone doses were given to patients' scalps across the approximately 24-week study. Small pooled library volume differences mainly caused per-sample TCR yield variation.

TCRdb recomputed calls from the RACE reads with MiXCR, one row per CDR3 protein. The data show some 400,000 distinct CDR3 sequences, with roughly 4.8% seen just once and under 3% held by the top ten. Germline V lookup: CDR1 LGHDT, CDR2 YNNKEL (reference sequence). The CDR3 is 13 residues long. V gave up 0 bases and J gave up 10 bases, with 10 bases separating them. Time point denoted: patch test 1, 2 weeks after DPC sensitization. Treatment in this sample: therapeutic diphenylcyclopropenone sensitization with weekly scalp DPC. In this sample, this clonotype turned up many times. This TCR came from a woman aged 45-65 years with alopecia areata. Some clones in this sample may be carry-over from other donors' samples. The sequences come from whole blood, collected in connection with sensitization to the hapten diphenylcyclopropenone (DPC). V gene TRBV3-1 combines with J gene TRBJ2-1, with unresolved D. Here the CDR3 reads CASSQDTGHEQFF. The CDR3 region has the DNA TGTGCCAGCAGCCAAGATACGGGTCACGAGCAGTTCTTC.